These 21 T cell receptor beta chains were sequenced from one sample in a study of blood T cell repertoires in COVID-19. Some clones are missing from TCRdb's copy, which holds only in-frame ones; the method was immunoSEQ multiplex PCR. This table has under 45,000 clones, approximately 89% appearing once. Material for sequencing was peripheral blood. The receptors were gathered from a middle-aged woman with acute or convalescent COVID-19.

The chain carries TRBV7-2 and TRBJ1-2, with D tentatively TRBD1 (5 bases). CDR1 SGHTA and CDR2 FQGNSA come from the germline V gene. Trimming took 7 bases from V and 6 from J, leaving 18 bases between them. The CDR3 covers 14 residues. The CDR3: CASTQRGVSDGYTF. The DNA for the CDR3 is TGTGCCAGCACCCAACGGGGGGTTTCGGATGGCTACACCTTC.

The chain links TRBV4-2 to TRBJ2-7; 7 bases map to TRBD1. V dropped 1 base and J dropped 5; count of bases not matched to a gene: 5. CDR3 size: 14 residues. Germline V gene sequence: CDR1 LGHNA, CDR2 YNFKEQ. DNA for the CDR3: TGTGCCAGCAGCCAAGTAGGTAGGGGGCACGAGCAGTACTTC. The encoded protein is CASSQVGRGHEQYF.

The chain employs TRBV13 and TRBJ2-1; 9 bases match TRBD2. The CDR3 is 16 amino acids. CDR1 PRHDT and CDR2 FYEKMQ come from the germline V gene (reference sequence). J gave up 9 bases and V 5 bases, and 14 bases lay outside the gene matches. The CDR3 loop is CASSDGGSSGTVEQFF. The CDR3 region has the DNA TGTGCCAGCAGCGACGGCGGGTCTAGCGGGACGGTTGAGCAGTTCTTC.

The rearrangement uses TRBV29-1 and TRBJ2-7, with D perhaps matching TRBD1 (6 bases). V lost 6 bases and J lost 2, with 14 bases in between. Germline V gene sequence: CDR1 SQVTM, CDR2 ANQGSEA. The CDR3 spans 13 residues. The CDR3 coding sequence is TGCAGCGTCTCCGGGACACGGACCTACGAGCAGTACTTC. Translated: CSVSGTRTYEQYF.

Only a few counts were recorded for this clone. This chain joins TRBV7-9 and TRBJ2-7; D remains ambiguous. Per the germline V gene, CDR1 is SEHNR and CDR2 is FQNEAQ (reference sequence). V was cut by 0 bases and J by 3 bases, with 6 bases left in between. The CDR3 is 13 amino acids. Here the CDR3 DNA reads TGTGCCAGCAGCTTAGCACAGATCTACGAGCAGTACTTC. This codes for CASSLAQIYEQYF.

This chain joins TRBV19 and TRBJ1-5; the match to TRBD1 covers 8 bases. Germline CDR1 reads LNHDA; CDR2 reads SQIVND (reference sequence). This CDR3 is built from 15 residues. With V trimmed by 3 bases and J by 4 bases, 5 bases remained unmatched. CDR3: CASSMLTGENQPQHF. The CDR3 bases are TGTGCCAGTAGTATGCTGACAGGGGAGAATCAGCCCCAGCATTTT. The full variable domain, in which reference TRBV19 and TRBJ1-5 provide the parts outside the CDR3, is DGGITQSPKYLFRKEGQNVTLSCEQNLNHDAMYWYRQDPGQGLRLIYYSQIVNDFQKGDIAEGYSVSREKKESFPLTVTSAQKNPTAFYLCASSMLTGENQPQHFGDGTRLSIL.

This clone was counted once. The gene calls are TRBV5-1 and TRBJ1-4; the D gene is possibly TRBD1 (6 bases). V lost 3 bases to trimming and J lost 6 bases, with 15 bases between them. This CDR3 is 15 amino acids long. Germline-derived CDR1 and CDR2 are SGHRS and YFSETQ. CDR3 coding DNA: TGCGCCAGCAGCTACCAACAGGGCTCTCATGAAAAACTGTTTTTT. Protein sequence: CASSYQQGSHEKLFF.

The chain couples TRBV6-6 to TRBJ1-3; D is ambiguous. CDR1 is MNHNY, CDR2 SVGAGI, per germline (reference sequence). This CDR3 comprises 14 residues. V was trimmed by 3 bases and J by 0 bases, leaving 6 bases between them. The CDR3 sequence: CASSYIPSGNTIYF. The CDR3 nucleotides read TGTGCCAGCAGTTATATTCCCTCTGGAAACACCATATATTTT.

The V gene is TRBV20-1, the J gene TRBJ1-4; D gene uncertain. CDR1 and CDR2 (germline): DFQATT, SNEGSKA (reference sequence). The CDR3 is 10 residues long. V was clipped by 6 bases and J by 10 bases, with 9 bases between them. The CDR3 DNA follows: TGCAGTGCACCTCGGGGAAAACTGTTTTTT. It translates to CSAPRGKLFF.

As DNA, the CDR3 is TGTGCCAGCAGTTGGGGGACAGGGAGGATCTACGAGCAGTACTTC. Its protein product is CASSWGTGRIYEQYF. The chain couples TRBV6-2 or TRBV6-3 to TRBJ2-7, with TRBD1 matching over 9 bases. Germline V gene data show CDR1 as MNHEY and CDR2 as SVGEGT. Trimming cost V 4 bases and J 3 bases; bases outside gene matches: 7. The CDR3 length is 15 residues.

The rearrangement links TRBV2 to TRBJ2-3; 7 bases agree with TRBD1. V dropped 6 bases and J dropped 5; count of bases not matched to a gene: 5. The V gene's germline CDR1 is SNHLY and CDR2 FYNNEI. The length of the CDR3 is 13 residues. The CDR3 protein is CASRRQGKDTQYF. CDR3 sequence (DNA): TGTGCCAGCAGGCGACAGGGTAAAGATACGCAGTATTTT.

A few counts support this clone. The chain employs TRBV7-3 and TRBJ2-7, with 9 bases that match TRBD1. From germline, CDR1 is SGHTA and CDR2 FQGTGA. The CDR3 is 13 amino acids. The junction had 5 bases not matched to a gene; V was cut back by 5 bases and J by 6 bases. The CDR3 region is CASSKDRGGEQYF. The CDR3, as DNA: TGTGCCAGCAGCAAGGACAGGGGAGGCGAGCAGTACTTC.

The chain has TRBV19 and TRBJ2-3, with a weak D call TRBD1 (6 bases). Germline V gives CDR1 LNHDA, CDR2 SQIVND (reference sequence). CDR3 length equals 15 residues. Trimming cost V 6 bases and J 1 base, with 14 bases left between them. Written as DNA, the CDR3 is TGTGCCAGTAGCCCCCGGGACACGCGCACAGATACGCAGTATTTT. It encodes CASSPRDTRTDTQYF.

The rearrangement uses TRBV6-1 and TRBJ1-2, with D unresolved. Germline-derived CDR1 and CDR2 are MNHNS and SASEGT. Trimming pared 1 base from V and 4 bases from J, leaving 10 bases between. The CDR3 loop spans 14 amino acids. The CDR3 sequence is CASSEGHRIYGYTF. The CDR3 nucleotides are TGTGCCAGCAGTGAAGGGCACCGAATCTATGGCTACACCTTC.

The chain couples TRBV6-7 to TRBJ1-6; TRBD1 might be the D (5 bases). TRBV6-7 is recorded as an ORF, its role being uncertain. CDR3 length: 16 amino acids. The V end lost 6 bases, the J end lost 6 bases, and 18 bases lay between the germline ends. The CDR3 reads CASRGRPGACNSPLHF. In nucleotides, the CDR3 is TGTGCCAGCAGAGGACGGCCTGGGGCTTGTAATTCACCCCTCCACTTT.

The table lists this clone with a few counts. CDR3 amino acids: CASSLTRTANTEAFF. CDR3 coding DNA: TGTGCCAGCAGCCTAACAAGGACAGCCAACACTGAAGCTTTCTTT. The chain employs TRBV7-9 and TRBJ1-1, with a tentative D call TRBD1 (6 bases). The length of the CDR3 is 15 residues. Germline V gene data show CDR1 as SEHNR and CDR2 as FQNEAQ (reference sequence). The V gene lost 5 bases and the J gene lost 2 bases, with 15 bases spanning the gap.

The chain is built from TRBV4-3 and TRBJ1-5; D might be TRBD1 (5 bases). Between the trimmed V and J ends, which lost 0 bases and 6 bases, there was a span of 12 bases. The CDR3 extends over 15 amino acids. The germline gives CDR1 LGHNA, CDR2 YSLEER. The CDR3 bases are TGCGCCAGCAGCCAAGATCGGGGAGGGACTCAGCCCCAGCATTTT. Protein sequence: CASSQDRGGTQPQHF.

The rearrangement joins TRBV11-2 to TRBJ2-2; D is uncertain. This CDR3 is 13 amino acids long. Germline V gene data show CDR1 as SGHAT and CDR2 as FQNNGV. Trimming removed 8 bases at V and 5 bases at J, with 12 bases between. CDR3 protein: CASVPPRTGELFF. CDR3 DNA: TGTGCCAGCGTTCCCCCGAGGACCGGGGAGCTGTTTTTT.

This clone was seen only a few times. The V gene is TRBV19, the J gene TRBJ1-3; D perhaps matches TRBD1 (6 bases). The V gene lost 3 bases and the J gene lost 4 bases, with 16 bases spanning the gap. This CDR3 contains 16 residues. Germline V lookup: CDR1 LNHDA, CDR2 SQIVND (reference sequence). This CDR3 reads CASSILILDSGNTIYF. CDR3 nucleotide sequence: TGTGCCAGTAGTATCCTAATCCTGGACAGCGGAAACACCATATATTTT.

This rearrangement joins TRBV2 to TRBJ1-4, with 10 bases matching TRBD1. J lost 6 bases, V lost 4 bases, and 5 bases had no gene match. The CDR3 extends over 15 amino acids. Germline values: CDR1 SNHLY, CDR2 FYNNEI. The CDR3 reads CASSVSGQGYEKLFF. For the CDR3, the DNA is TGTGCCAGCAGTGTTTCGGGACAGGGGTATGAAAAACTGTTTTTT.

The chain uses TRBV4-2 and TRBJ2-2; 14 bases agree with TRBD2. V trimming: 4 bases; J trimming: 1 base; junction bases outside the gene matches: 2. The CDR3 totals 17 residues. Germline V gene sequence: CDR1 LGHNA, CDR2 YNFKEQ. This CDR3 reads CASSLGLAGENTGELFF. CDR3 coding DNA: TGTGCCAGCAGCCTGGGACTAGCGGGGGAGAACACCGGGGAGCTGTTTTTT.